This record concerns one T cell receptor beta chain sequence. The antigen this receptor binds is unknown. The conserved closing phenylalanine or tryptophan is absent in this CDR3, likely reflecting a read error. It is unclear where the CDR3 begins or ends on the DNA, so no DNA is shown, and the CDR3 is as TCRdb lists it. The sample comes from a study of tumor-infiltrating lymphocytes in primary liver carcinoma (dated by TCRdb to 2017 to 2019). For the wider study: Hepatocellular carcinoma (four) or combined HCC and intrahepatic cholangiocarcinoma (one) was present in the five patients, who were three men and two women aged 30 to 69 years. The tumors of the five patients were staged as T1-T3 N0M0, with maximum diameters ranging from about 4 to 11 cm. Roughly 3.5 to 7.5 million productive TCRbeta reads were obtained per sample, and no significant difference in read depth was found between tissue types. TCRbeta repertoire sequencing, expression microarrays and whole-exome sequencing were combined in the study across five regions of each liver tumor, with adjacent normal tissue and blood also included. A total of 35 or so specimens from 5 patients went through TCRbeta repertoire sequencing, namely 25 tumor regions, 5 adjacent noncancerous liver tissues and 5 peripheral blood samples. To link TCRbeta repertoire diversity to the local molecular phenotype, the 20 to 25 tumor region samples were profiled with Agilent mRNA microarrays. Repertoires from technical replicates were highly reproducible, with mean shared-clone rates about 0.86 and correlation coefficients above 0.95.

What the work shows at the level of the full study, not this receptor alone: The study included only four to six patients, and the authors note findings should be validated in a larger study. A significantly larger repertoire fraction was made up by the top 250 clones in tumors than in blood (p = 0.039). Repertoire overlap was higher between tumor regions (mean about 35%) than tumor-adjacent (approximately 17%) or tumor-blood (approximately 15%) pairs, consistent with antigen-driven expansion. Only the TCR beta chain was sequenced, so true repertoire diversity is likely underestimated because unpaired alpha chains were not captured. Only about 7-24% of top clones were present in all five regions of a tumor, suggesting spatial heterogeneity of tumor-infiltrating T cells. Bulk unsorted samples precluded comparing CD4+ and CD8+ T cell repertoires.

Without any cell sorting, total RNA and DNA were co-extracted from approximately 22-30 mg of bulk tissue using the AllPrep DNA/RNA mini kit. Surgical resection was performed in China between 2015 and early 2016 on about 5 patients with histopathologically diagnosed primary liver carcinoma. At the time of sampling, the patients were treatment-naive and had chronic HBV infection. Five spatially separated regions were sampled per tumor: superior, inferior, left-lateral and right-lateral poles, plus the tumor centre. According to histology, viable tumor cells made up more than 80% of every tumor sample. Fresh tumor and adjacent tissue pieces were bisected; one half was stored in RNAlater at -80°C, the other sent for histology. A constant-region primer and ProtoScript II reverse transcriptase were used to reverse-transcribe TCRbeta-specific cDNA from around 530 ng total RNA. TCRbeta libraries were built with three nested multiplex PCR rounds, a slightly modified ARM-PCR procedure. Sample barcodes and Illumina adapters were added in a final 25-cycle PCR with Deep VentR polymerase. Before sequencing, amplicons between 200 and 500 bp were purified from gel using a QIAquick gel extraction kit. The TCRbeta amplicons were sequenced with 250-bp paired-end reads on an Illumina HiSeq 2500. The authors processed their data as follows. To recover full CDR3 sequences, reads were quality-trimmed using Trimmomatic v0.33 and paired reads were then merged using FLASH v1.2.11. MiGEC v1.2.1b assigned V, D and J germline segments to the rearranged TCRbeta sequences. VDJtools v1.0.0 computed clonotype statistics and Shannon-Wiener diversity indices. To reduce sampling bias, subsequent analyses other than the diversity analysis used only the 250 most abundant clonotypes in each sample. TCRdb trimmed public reads at Q25 via fastp, called clones via MiXCR and kept in-frame beta chains. Rows with one shared CDR3 protein collapse into an entry with the most common genes and DNA. These V and J calls are TCRdb output, not the study's own analysis. The sample table contains tens of thousands of distinct CDR3 sequences; only one count was recorded for roughly 80% of them. The top ten constitute about 15% of the sample.

The sample was liver tumor tissue from sampling region 4. The sample's cell subset or site label, decoded: tumor region T4, right-lateral pole. This clonotype was obtained from a man aged 35-49 years with primary liver carcinoma and hepatitis B virus infection.

The CDR3 protein sequence reads: CTSTSSVYEQYL. The sequence is built from TRBV6-2 or TRBV6-3 and TRBJ2-7; TRBD2 is the table's D call, not checked against the DNA. Looking up the germline V gene yields CDR1 MNHEY and CDR2 SVGEGT. The CDR3 totals 12 residues, both ends included.